This TCR beta chain was found in a study of a mutant IDH1 vaccine in newly diagnosed glioma. Across the study: Visit V13 took place at week 47, and visit V12 happened at week 35.

The time point: week 47, end of study. Vaccinated patients received 300 ug of mutant IDH1 20-mer peptide per dose, with topical imiquimod. This CDR3 contains 13 residues. Looked up from germline, CDR1 is SGHVS and CDR2 is FNYEAQ. V shed 6 bases and J shed 6 bases, with 14 bases lying between them. General study results and limits: Pseudoprogression appeared independent of alterations in top peripheral clonotypes.

This clone came up a few times. Its cognate antigen is unknown. The assay was immunoSEQ multiplex PCR, and TCRdb's table has in-frame clones only and misses some. The data hold about 84,000 clones, with 75% to 85% observed a single time. The sequence was collected from a man in his forties with glioma. Specimen: PBMCs, collected from a glioma patient whose treatment included an IDH1 peptide vaccine. The rearrangement links TRBV7-6 to TRBJ1-1; D call uncertain. The CDR3: CASSHGPSSEAFF. The CDR3 region has the DNA TGTGCCAGCAGTCACGGTCCCAGTTCTGAAGCTTTCTTT.